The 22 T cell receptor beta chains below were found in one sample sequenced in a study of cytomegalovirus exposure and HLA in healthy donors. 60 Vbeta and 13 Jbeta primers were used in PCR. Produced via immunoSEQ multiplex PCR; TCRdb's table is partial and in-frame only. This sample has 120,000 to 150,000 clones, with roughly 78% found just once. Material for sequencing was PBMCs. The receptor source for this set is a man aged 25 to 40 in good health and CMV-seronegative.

The CDR3 is CASSLPRAFYEQYF. The CDR3 region has the DNA TGTGCCAGCAGTTTACCCAGGGCGTTCTACGAGCAGTACTTC. The chain joins TRBV28 to TRBJ2-7; D may be TRBD1 (5 bases). V shed 2 bases and J shed 3 bases, with 11 bases lying between them. The CDR3 runs 14 residues. Germline V CDR1 and CDR2: MDHEN, SYDVKM. Filled out from reference TRBV28 and TRBJ2-7, the complete variable domain reads DVKVTQSSRYLVKRTGEKVFLECVQDMDHENMFWYRQDPGLGLRLIYFSYDVKMKEKGDIPEGYSVSREKKERFSLILESASTNQTSMYLCASSLPRAFYEQYFGPGTRLTVT.

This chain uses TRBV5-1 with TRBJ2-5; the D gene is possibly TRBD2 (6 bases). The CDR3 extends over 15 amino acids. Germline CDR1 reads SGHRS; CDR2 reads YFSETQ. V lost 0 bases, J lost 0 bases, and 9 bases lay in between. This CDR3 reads CASSLAGLNQETQYF. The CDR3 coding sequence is TGCGCCAGCAGCTTGGCGGGACTTAACCAAGAGACCCAGTACTTC.

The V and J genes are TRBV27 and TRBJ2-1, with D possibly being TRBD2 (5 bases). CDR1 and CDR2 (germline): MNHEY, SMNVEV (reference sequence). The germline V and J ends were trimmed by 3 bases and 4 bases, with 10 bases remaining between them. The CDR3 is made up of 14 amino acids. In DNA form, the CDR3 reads TGTGCCAGCAGTTTCGGGAACGCGTACAATGAGCAGTTCTTC. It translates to CASSFGNAYNEQFF.

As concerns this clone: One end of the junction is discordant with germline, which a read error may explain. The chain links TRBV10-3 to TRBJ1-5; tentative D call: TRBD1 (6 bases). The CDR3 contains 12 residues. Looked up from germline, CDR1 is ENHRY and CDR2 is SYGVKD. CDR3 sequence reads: CAISEADRTQNF. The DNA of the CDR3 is TGTGCCATCAGTGAGGCTGACAGGACCCAGAATTTT.

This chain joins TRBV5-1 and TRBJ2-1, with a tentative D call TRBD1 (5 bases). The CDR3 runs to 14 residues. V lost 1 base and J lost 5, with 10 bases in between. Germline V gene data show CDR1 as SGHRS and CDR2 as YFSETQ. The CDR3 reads CASSLRQDNNEQFF. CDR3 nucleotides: TGCGCCAGCAGCTTGCGTCAGGACAACAATGAGCAGTTCTTC. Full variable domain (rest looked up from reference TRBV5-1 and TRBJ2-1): KAGVTQTPRYLIKTRGQQVTLSCSPISGHRSVSWYQQTPGQGLQFLFEYFSETQRNKGNFPGRFSGRQFSNSRSEMNVSTLELGDSALYLCASSLRQDNNEQFFGPGTRLTVL.

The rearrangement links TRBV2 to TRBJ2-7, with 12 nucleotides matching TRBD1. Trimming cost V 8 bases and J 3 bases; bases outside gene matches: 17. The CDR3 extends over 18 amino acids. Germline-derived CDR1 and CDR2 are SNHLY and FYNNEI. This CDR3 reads CASQPQPGQGAPLYEQYF. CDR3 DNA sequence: TGTGCCAGCCAACCTCAACCGGGACAGGGGGCTCCCCTCTACGAGCAGTACTTC.

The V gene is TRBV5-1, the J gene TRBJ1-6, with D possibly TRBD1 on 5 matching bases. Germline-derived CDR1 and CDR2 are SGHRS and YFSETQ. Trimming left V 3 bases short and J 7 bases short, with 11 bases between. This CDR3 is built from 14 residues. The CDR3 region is CASSSTGENSPLHF. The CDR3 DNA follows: TGCGCCAGCAGCTCGACGGGGGAAAATTCACCCCTCCACTTT.

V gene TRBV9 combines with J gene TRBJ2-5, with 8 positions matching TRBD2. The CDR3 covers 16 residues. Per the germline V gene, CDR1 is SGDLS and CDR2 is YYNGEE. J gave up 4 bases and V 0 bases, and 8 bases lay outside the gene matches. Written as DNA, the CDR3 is TGTGCCAGCAGCGTAGGTAGCGGGGTGGGGGGAGAGACCCAGTACTTC. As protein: CASSVGSGVGGETQYF.

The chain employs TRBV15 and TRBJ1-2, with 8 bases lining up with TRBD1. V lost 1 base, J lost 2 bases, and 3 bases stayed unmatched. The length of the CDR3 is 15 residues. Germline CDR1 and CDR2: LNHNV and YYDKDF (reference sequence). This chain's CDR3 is CATSRGQGTNYGYTF. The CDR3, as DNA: TGTGCCACCAGCAGAGGACAGGGGACAAACTATGGCTACACCTTC.

CDR3 bases: TGTGCCAGCAGTTACTCGAAGGGAGCTCTGAACACTGAAGCTTTCTTT. Translating it yields CASSYSKGALNTEAFF. The V and J genes are TRBV6-5 and TRBJ1-1; no clear D gene. Trimming removed 0 bases from V and 0 bases from J, with 11 bases in between. There are 16 residues in the CDR3. The germline V gene encodes CDR1 MNHEY and CDR2 SVGAGI.

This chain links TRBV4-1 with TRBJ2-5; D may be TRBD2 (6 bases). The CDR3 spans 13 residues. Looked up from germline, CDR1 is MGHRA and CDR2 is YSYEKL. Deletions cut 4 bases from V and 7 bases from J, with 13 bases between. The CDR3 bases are TGCGCCAGCAGCCGAATGGAGGGCGGGACCCAGTACTTC. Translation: CASSRMEGGTQYF.

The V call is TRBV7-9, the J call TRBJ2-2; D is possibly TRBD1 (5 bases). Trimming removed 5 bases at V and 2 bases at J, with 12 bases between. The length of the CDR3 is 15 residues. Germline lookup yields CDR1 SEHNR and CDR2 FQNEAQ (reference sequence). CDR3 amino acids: CASSQGSINTGELFF. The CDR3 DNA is TGTGCCAGCAGCCAGGGATCTATCAACACCGGGGAGCTGTTTTTT.

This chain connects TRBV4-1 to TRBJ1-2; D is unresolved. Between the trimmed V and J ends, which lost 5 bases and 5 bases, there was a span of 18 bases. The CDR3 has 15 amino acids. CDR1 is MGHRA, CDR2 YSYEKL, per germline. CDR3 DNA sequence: TGCGCCAGCAGCATCCGACTGGATGGAGGTTATGGCTACACCTTC. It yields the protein CASSIRLDGGYGYTF.

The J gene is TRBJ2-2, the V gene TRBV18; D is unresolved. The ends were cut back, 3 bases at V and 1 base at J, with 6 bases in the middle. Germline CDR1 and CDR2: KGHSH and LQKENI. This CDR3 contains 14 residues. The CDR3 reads CASSPSGNTGELFF. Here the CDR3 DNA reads TGTGCCAGCTCACCGTCGGGGAACACCGGGGAGCTGTTTTTT. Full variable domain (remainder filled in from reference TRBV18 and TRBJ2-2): NAGVMQNPRHLVRRRGQEARLRCSPMKGHSHVYWYRQLPEEGLKFMVYLQKENIIDESGMPKERFSAEFPKEGPSILRIQQVVRGDSAAYFCASSPSGNTGELFFGEGSRLTVL.

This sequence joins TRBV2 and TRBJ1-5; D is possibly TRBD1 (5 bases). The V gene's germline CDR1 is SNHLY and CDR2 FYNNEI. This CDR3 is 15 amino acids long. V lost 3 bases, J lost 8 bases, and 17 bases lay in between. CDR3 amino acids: CASSDTDTFLEPQHF. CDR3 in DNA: TGTGCCAGCAGTGACACGGACACGTTTTTGGAGCCCCAGCATTTT.

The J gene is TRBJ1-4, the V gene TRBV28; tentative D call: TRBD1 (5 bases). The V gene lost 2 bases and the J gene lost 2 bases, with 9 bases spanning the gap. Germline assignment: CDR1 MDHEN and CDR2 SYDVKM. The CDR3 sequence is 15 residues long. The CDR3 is CASSLGGRTNEKLFF. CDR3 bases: TGTGCCAGCAGTTTAGGGGGGAGGACTAATGAAAAACTGTTTTTT.

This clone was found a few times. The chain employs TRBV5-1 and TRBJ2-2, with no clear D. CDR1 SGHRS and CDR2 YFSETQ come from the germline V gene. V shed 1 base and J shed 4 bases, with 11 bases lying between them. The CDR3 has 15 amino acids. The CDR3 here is CASSLSLPSTGELFF. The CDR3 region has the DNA TGCGCCAGCAGCTTGAGTCTCCCGAGCACCGGGGAGCTGTTTTTT. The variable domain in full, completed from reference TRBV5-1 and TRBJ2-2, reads KAGVTQTPRYLIKTRGQQVTLSCSPISGHRSVSWYQQTPGQGLQFLFEYFSETQRNKGNFPGRFSGRQFSNSRSEMNVSTLELGDSALYLCASSLSLPSTGELFFGEGSRLTVL.

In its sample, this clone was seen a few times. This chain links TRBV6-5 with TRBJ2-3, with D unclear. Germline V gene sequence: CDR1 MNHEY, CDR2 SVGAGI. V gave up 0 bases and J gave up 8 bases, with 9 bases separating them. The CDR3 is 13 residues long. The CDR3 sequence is CASSYSISSTQYF. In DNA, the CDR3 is TGTGCCAGCAGTTACTCGATCTCGAGTACGCAGTATTTT.

In DNA, the CDR3 is TGTGCCAGCAGTTTCCTCGACAGATATAGCAATCAGCCCCAGCATTTT. It translates to CASSFLDRYSNQPQHF. The chain has TRBV28 and TRBJ1-5; a possible D gene is TRBD1 (5 bases). Between the trimmed V and J ends, which lost 3 bases and 0 bases, there was a span of 12 bases. Germline V gene sequence: CDR1 MDHEN, CDR2 SYDVKM. The CDR3 runs to 16 residues.

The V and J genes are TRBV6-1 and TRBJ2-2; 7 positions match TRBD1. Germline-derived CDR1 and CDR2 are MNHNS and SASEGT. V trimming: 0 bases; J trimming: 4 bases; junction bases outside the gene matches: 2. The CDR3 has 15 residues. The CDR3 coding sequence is TGTGCCAGCAGTGAAGCTCCAGGGGGCACCGGGGAGCTGTTTTTT. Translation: CASSEAPGGTGELFF.

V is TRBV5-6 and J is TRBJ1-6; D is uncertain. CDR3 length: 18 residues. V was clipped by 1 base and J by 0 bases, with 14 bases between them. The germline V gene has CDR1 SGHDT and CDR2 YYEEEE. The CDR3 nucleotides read TGTGCCAGCAGCTTGTTCGGGTTGGGGAGCTCCTATAATTCACCCCTCCACTTT. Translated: CASSLFGLGSSYNSPLHF.

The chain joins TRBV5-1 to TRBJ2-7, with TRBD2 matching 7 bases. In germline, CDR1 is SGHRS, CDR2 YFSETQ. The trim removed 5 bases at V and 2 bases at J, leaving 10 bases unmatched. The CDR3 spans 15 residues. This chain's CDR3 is CASSLDGTTPYEQYF. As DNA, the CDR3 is TGCGCCAGCAGTCTGGACGGGACTACTCCCTACGAGCAGTACTTC.